This is a list of T cell receptor beta chains from one sample in a study of Graves' ophthalmopathy and Graves' hyperthyroidism. One entry per CDR3 protein, called by TCRdb with MiXCR from the multiplex PCR reads. The table lists roughly 170,000 distinct CDR3 sequences, approximately 40% of them singletons. Sequencing was carried out using peripheral blood. These receptors were obtained from a man aged 30-40 years with Graves' ophthalmopathy. CDR3s include the opening cysteine and the closing phenylalanine or tryptophan. D genes are given only for firm matches. Size is omitted from some rows. Given values are once, few, many or a class for expanded clones.

j_call | v_call | d_call | clone_size | cdr3_aa | cdr3_nt
TRBJ1-6 | TRBV11-2 | NA | NA | CASSLNPQALSLHF | TGTGCCAGCAGCTTAAATCCACAGGCCTTATCCCTCCACTTT
TRBJ1-6 | TRBV11-2 | TRBD1 | few | CASSRDRANSPLHF | TGTGCCAGCAGCCGGGACAGGGCAAATTCACCCCTCCACTTT
TRBJ2-7 | TRBV6-5 | NA | NA | CASSYSADYEQYF | TGTGCCAGCAGTTACTCGGCGGACTACGAGCAGTACTTC
TRBJ1-2 | TRBV7-9 | TRBD1 | NA | CASSSGGNGYTF | TGTGCCAGCAGCTCAGGGGGCAATGGCTACACCTTC
TRBJ1-1 | TRBV19 | NA | NA | CASSIDIQGGTEAFF | TGTGCCAGTAGTATAGATATTCAGGGAGGAACTGAAGCTTTCTTT
TRBJ2-2 | TRBV7-3 | NA | many | CASSPLPPSAVNTGELFF | TGTGCCAGCAGCCCTCTCCCCCCCAGCGCGGTGAACACCGGGGAGCTGTTTTTT
TRBJ2-5 | TRBV29-1 | TRBD2 | NA | CSDLAGQETQYF | TGCAGTGACCTAGCGGGACAAGAGACCCAGTACTTC
TRBJ1-2 | TRBV7-2 | NA | NA | CASSPGQNNGYTF | TGTGCCAGCAGCCCCGGACAAAACAATGGCTACACCTTC
TRBJ1-1 | TRBV12-3/TRBV12-4 | NA | few | CASHSGVDTEAFF | TGTGCCAGTCACTCAGGGGTCGACACTGAAGCTTTCTTT
TRBJ2-7 | TRBV4-3 | NA | many | CASSQGWARDSHEQYF | TGCGCCAGCAGCCAAGGTTGGGCCAGGGATTCGCACGAGCAGTACTTC
TRBJ1-1 | TRBV18 | NA | many | CASSPFGDTEAFF | TGTGCCAGCTCACCGTTTGGGGACACTGAAGCTTTCTTT
TRBJ1-1 | TRBV12-3/TRBV12-4 | TRBD1 | once | CASSWGTGGNTEAFF | TGTGCCAGCAGTTGGGGGACAGGCGGGAACACTGAAGCTTTCTTT
TRBJ1-6 | TRBV11-3 | TRBD1 | many | CASSAYSGGNNSPLHF | TGTGCCAGCAGCGCGTACTCAGGGGGGAATAATTCACCCCTCCACTTT
TRBJ1-1 | TRBV6-5 | TRBD1 | many | CASSYSQGAGGTEAFF | TGTGCCAGCAGTTACTCACAGGGGGCAGGGGGCACTGAAGCTTTCTTT
TRBJ2-3 | TRBV6-2/TRBV6-3 | TRBD2 | many | CASTPTSGRDTQYF | TGTGCCAGCACCCCGACTAGCGGGAGAGATACGCAGTATTTT
TRBJ2-5 | TRBV5-4 | NA | many | CASSWDQETQYF | TGTGCCAGCAGCTGGGATCAAGAGACCCAGTACTTC
TRBJ2-7 | TRBV27 | TRBD1 | NA | CASSSSGGIDEQYF | TGTGCCAGCAGTTCATCAGGGGGCATCGACGAGCAGTACTTC
TRBJ1-1 | TRBV30 | NA | few | CAWRGGANTEAFF | TGTGCCTGGAGAGGGGGGGCGAACACTGAAGCTTTCTTT
TRBJ2-7 | TRBV28 | NA | many | CASSPRFGRDEQYF | TGTGCCAGCAGTCCGCGGTTCGGCCGAGACGAGCAGTACTTC
TRBJ1-6 | TRBV15 | NA | many | CATSREGRNSPLHF | TGTGCCACCAGCAGAGAGGGCAGGAATTCACCCCTCCACTTT
TRBJ2-4 | TRBV15 | TRBD1 | many | CATSRPGTEVNAKNIQYF | TGTGCCACCAGCAGACCCGGGACAGAAGTTAACGCCAAAAACATTCAGTACTTC
TRBJ1-6 | TRBV2 | NA | many | CASTDNSPLHF | TGTGCCAGCACGGATAATTCACCCCTCCACTTT
TRBJ2-5 | TRBV6-2/TRBV6-3 | NA | NA | CASAGTFETQYF | TGTGCCAGCGCCGGGACTTTCGAGACCCAGTACTTC
TRBJ2-7 | TRBV6-1 | TRBD1 | NA | CASSWTTGAPYEQYF | TGTGCCAGCAGCTGGACGACAGGGGCGCCCTACGAGCAGTACTTC
TRBJ2-5 | TRBV20-1 | TRBD1 | NA | CSARPRGQQETQYF | TGCAGTGCTAGACCCCGGGGACAGCAAGAGACCCAGTACTTC
TRBJ1-1 | TRBV6-2/TRBV6-3 | TRBD1 | once | CASSYSSSGTGSIGTEAFF | TGTGCCAGCAGTTACTCTAGTTCCGGGACAGGTTCTATCGGTACCGAAGCTTTCTTT
TRBJ1-3 | TRBV12-3/TRBV12-4 | NA | many | CASRGNTIYF | TGTGCCAGCAGGGGAAACACCATATATTTT
TRBJ1-1 | TRBV20-1 | NA | many | CSARDLRETEAFF | TGCAGTGCTAGAGATCTCAGGGAAACTGAAGCTTTCTTT
TRBJ1-5 | TRBV28 | NA | many | CASLEAGVSQPQHF | TGTGCCAGTCTAGAGGCAGGGGTAAGTCAGCCCCAGCATTTT
TRBJ2-5 | TRBV12-3/TRBV12-4 | NA | NA | CASTGRLQETQYF | TGTGCCAGCACCGGACGCCTCCAAGAGACCCAGTACTTC
TRBJ1-2 | TRBV6-1 | TRBD1 | NA | CASSRTGGPYGYTF | TGTGCCAGCAGTCGGACAGGGGGCCCCTATGGCTACACCTTC
TRBJ2-4 | TRBV11-2 | TRBD2 | many | CASTPGLAVVAKNIQYF | TGTGCCAGCACCCCCGGACTAGCGGTTGTAGCCAAAAACATTCAGTACTTC
TRBJ2-7 | TRBV6-1 | NA | NA | CASRLAPSLYEQYF | TGTGCCAGCCGTCTAGCACCCTCCCTCTACGAGCAGTACTTC
TRBJ2-7 | TRBV12-3/TRBV12-4 | TRBD2 | NA | CASSSSLALYEQYF | TGTGCCAGCAGTTCGTCACTAGCGCTCTACGAGCAGTACTTC
TRBJ1-2 | TRBV4-1 | NA | many | CASSQENRQKLYGYTF | TGCGCCAGCAGCCAAGAGAATAGACAGAAACTCTATGGCTACACCTTC
TRBJ2-5 | TRBV11-2 | NA | many | CASSLGRGAQETQYF | TGTGCCAGCAGCTTGGGGAGGGGGGCCCAAGAGACCCAGTACTTC
TRBJ1-2 | TRBV28 | NA | NA | CASSSLMWGYTF | TGTGCCAGCAGTTCCCTTATGTGGGGCTACACCTTC
TRBJ2-7 | TRBV18 | TRBD2 | many | CASSPGTRTRNDEQYF | TGTGCCAGCTCACCGGGGACCAGGACTAGGAACGACGAGCAGTACTTC
TRBJ1-3 | TRBV5-1 | NA | many | CASSYDDPSGNTIYF | TGCGCCAGCAGCTACGATGACCCGTCTGGAAACACCATATATTTT
TRBJ1-1 | TRBV7-2 | NA | many | CASSLAREDEAFF | TGTGCCAGCAGCTTAGCGAGGGAGGACGAAGCTTTCTTT
TRBJ2-7 | TRBV28 | NA | NA | CASISGTSYEQYF | TGTGCCTCCATCTCAGGGACTTCCTACGAGCAGTACTTC
TRBJ1-2 | TRBV28 | NA | few | CASTSPAFGYGYTF | TGTGCCAGCACCTCCCCGGCATTTGGATATGGCTACACCTTC
TRBJ1-1 | TRBV6-1 | NA | many | CASNVSTEAFF | TGTGCCAGCAATGTTAGTACTGAAGCTTTCTTT
TRBJ1-5 | TRBV30 | NA | NA | CAWSARRANQPQHF | TGTGCCTGGAGTGCCCGACGGGCCAATCAGCCCCAGCATTTT